The sequence of this T cell receptor beta chain was determined in a study of human T cells and chemical hapten exposure. TCRdb reanalysed the RACE reads using MiXCR and keeps one entry per CDR3 protein. Of about 360,000 distinct CDR3 sequences detected, 6% to 8.5% appear once; the ten largest clones hold more than 7%. Germline values: CDR1 PRHDT, CDR2 FYEKMQ (reference sequence). The CDR3 covers 15 residues. V was shortened by 8 bases and J by 6 bases, with 22 bases between the two germline ends. A few counts support this clonotype. Time point reported: patch test 1, 2 weeks after DPC sensitization. Treatment: therapeutic diphenylcyclopropenone sensitization with weekly scalp DPC. Donors, patients with alopecia ranging from 18 to 70 years old and judged suitable for DPC, provided samples.

The rearrangement uses TRBV13 and TRBJ1-2, with D tentatively TRBD1 (5 bases). This sequence originates from a woman between 18 and 29 years old with alopecia areata. Some clones in this sample may be carry-over from other donors' samples. The sample consisted of whole blood, taken in connection with sensitization to the hapten diphenylcyclopropenone (DPC). The CDR3 DNA sequence: TGTGCCAGCTTGCTAGGGACTGTCGGTACGGATGGCTACACCTTC. This encodes CASLLGTVGTDGYTF.